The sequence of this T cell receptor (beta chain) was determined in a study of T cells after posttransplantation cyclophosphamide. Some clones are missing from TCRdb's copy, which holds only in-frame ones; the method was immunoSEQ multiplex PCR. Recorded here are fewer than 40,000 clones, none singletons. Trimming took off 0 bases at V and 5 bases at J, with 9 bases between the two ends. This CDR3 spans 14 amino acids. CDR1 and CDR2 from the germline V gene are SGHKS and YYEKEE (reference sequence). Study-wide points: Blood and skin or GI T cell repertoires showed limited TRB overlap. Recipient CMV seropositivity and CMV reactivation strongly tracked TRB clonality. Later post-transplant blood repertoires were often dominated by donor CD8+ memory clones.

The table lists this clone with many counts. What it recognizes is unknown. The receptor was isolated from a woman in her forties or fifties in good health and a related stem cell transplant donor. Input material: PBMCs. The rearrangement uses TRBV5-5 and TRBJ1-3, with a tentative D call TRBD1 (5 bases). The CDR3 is CASSLDRTRNTIYF. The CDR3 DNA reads TGTGCCAGCAGCTTGGACAGGACACGAAACACCATATATTTT.